The rows below give T cell receptor beta chains drawn from one sample of a study of blood T cell repertoires in COVID-19. Libraries were prepared by immunoSEQ multiplex PCR; TCRdb keeps only in-frame clonotypes and omits some of them. The table shows 380,000 or so clones, with over 75% occurring only once. Sequenced input: PBMCs or T cells enriched from blood (not recorded which). These receptors came from a woman aged 25 to 39 with acute COVID-19. Both conserved end residues are part of each CDR3. Fields, in order: D gene, clone size, V gene, J gene, CDR3 protein, CDR3 DNA. A D gene is named only where the DNA matches it firmly. Some rows mark clone size as missing; the rest say once, few, many or name a class of expanded clone.

d_call: TRBD1; clone_size: -; v_call: TRBV18; j_call: TRBJ2-3; cdr3_aa: CASSPGQGRADTQYF; cdr3_nt: TGTGCCAGCTCGCCCGGACAGGGGAGAGCAGATACGCAGTATTTT
d_call: TRBD1; clone_size: -; v_call: TRBV24-1; j_call: TRBJ2-4; cdr3_aa: CATSDPSGQGKNIQYF; cdr3_nt: TGTGCCACCAGTGATCCTTCGGGACAGGGGAAAAACATTCAGTACTTC
d_call: -; clone_size: -; v_call: TRBV28; j_call: TRBJ2-5; cdr3_aa: CASSVVVIQETQYF; cdr3_nt: TGTGCCAGCAGCGTCGTAGTAATCCAAGAGACCCAGTACTTC
d_call: TRBD1; clone_size: few; v_call: TRBV12-5; j_call: TRBJ1-2; cdr3_aa: CASGFPDRGAEGYTF; cdr3_nt: TGTGCTAGTGGTTTCCCGGACAGGGGTGCTGAGGGCTACACCTTC
d_call: TRBD2; clone_size: -; v_call: TRBV6-2/TRBV6-3; j_call: TRBJ2-2; cdr3_aa: CASSYPSGVGTGELFF; cdr3_nt: TGTGCCAGCAGTTACCCTAGCGGGGTGGGCACCGGGGAGCTGTTTTTT
d_call: -; clone_size: -; v_call: TRBV9; j_call: TRBJ1-6; cdr3_aa: CASSVQGLTGNSPLHF; cdr3_nt: TGTGCCAGCAGCGTGCAGGGACTTACGGGTAATTCACCCCTCCACTTT
d_call: -; clone_size: -; v_call: TRBV9; j_call: TRBJ1-3; cdr3_aa: CASSPIGHAARLSGNTIYF; cdr3_nt: TGTGCCAGCAGCCCGATCGGACACGCCGCTAGACTCTCTGGAAACACCATATATTTT
d_call: TRBD1; clone_size: -; v_call: TRBV18; j_call: TRBJ2-5; cdr3_aa: CASSNRDREKTQYF; cdr3_nt: TGTGCCAGCTCAAACCGGGACAGGGAGAAGACCCAGTACTTC
d_call: -; clone_size: -; v_call: TRBV6-2/TRBV6-3; j_call: TRBJ2-5; cdr3_aa: CASSLGWETQYF; cdr3_nt: TGTGCCAGCAGCCTCGGGTGGGAGACCCAGTACTTC
d_call: -; clone_size: -; v_call: TRBV11-3; j_call: TRBJ2-6; cdr3_aa: CASSLDGGSGANVLTF; cdr3_nt: TGTGCCAGCAGCTTAGATGGAGGGTCCGGGGCCAACGTCCTGACTTTC
d_call: -; clone_size: -; v_call: TRBV5-6; j_call: TRBJ1-5; cdr3_aa: CASSDRSNQPQHF; cdr3_nt: TGTGCCAGCAGCGACAGGTCCAATCAGCCCCAGCATTTT
d_call: -; clone_size: -; v_call: TRBV14; j_call: TRBJ1-2; cdr3_aa: CASSQDRNYGYTF; cdr3_nt: TGTGCCAGCAGCCAAGATCGTAACTATGGCTACACCTTC
d_call: -; clone_size: -; v_call: TRBV30; j_call: TRBJ2-7; cdr3_aa: CAWSVQTLVSYF; cdr3_nt: TGTGCCTGGAGTGTACAAACCCTTGTCTCGTACTTC
d_call: TRBD1; clone_size: -; v_call: TRBV6-4; j_call: TRBJ1-6; cdr3_aa: CASSGGTGGMPLHF; cdr3_nt: TGTGCCAGCAGTGGCGGGACAGGGGGAATGCCCCTCCACTTT
d_call: TRBD1; clone_size: -; v_call: TRBV2; j_call: TRBJ1-3; cdr3_aa: CASRDRGPGNTIYF; cdr3_nt: TGTGCCAGCAGGGACAGGGGGCCTGGAAACACCATATATTTT
d_call: TRBD1; clone_size: -; v_call: TRBV19; j_call: TRBJ2-7; cdr3_aa: CASSKGDRGRNEQYF; cdr3_nt: TGTGCCAGTAGTAAAGGGGACAGGGGGCGGAACGAGCAGTACTTC
d_call: TRBD1; clone_size: -; v_call: TRBV28; j_call: TRBJ2-7; cdr3_aa: CASSLRALGQEAYEQYF; cdr3_nt: TGTGCCAGCAGTTTACGGGCTTTGGGACAGGAGGCCTACGAGCAGTACTTC
d_call: TRBD1; clone_size: -; v_call: TRBV6-4; j_call: TRBJ1-2; cdr3_aa: CASKAKAGGSPNYGYTF; cdr3_nt: TGTGCCAGCAAAGCAAAGGCAGGGGGCTCCCCTAACTATGGCTACACCTTC
d_call: TRBD2; clone_size: -; v_call: TRBV29-1; j_call: TRBJ2-1; cdr3_aa: CSVTERGRGANEQFF; cdr3_nt: TGCAGCGTTACCGAACGCGGGCGGGGGGCAAATGAGCAGTTCTTC
d_call: -; clone_size: -; v_call: TRBV15; j_call: TRBJ2-1; cdr3_aa: CATSRVVGVNEQFF; cdr3_nt: TGTGCCACCAGCAGAGTAGTAGGGGTCAATGAGCAGTTCTTC
d_call: -; clone_size: -; v_call: TRBV5-6; j_call: TRBJ1-1; cdr3_aa: CASSARTTASNTEAFF; cdr3_nt: TGTGCCAGCAGCGCGCGTACGACAGCGTCGAACACTGAAGCTTTCTTT
d_call: -; clone_size: -; v_call: TRBV6-5; j_call: TRBJ1-3; cdr3_aa: CASSYSGGQTGNTIYF; cdr3_nt: TGTGCCAGCAGTTACTCGGGGGGGCAAACTGGAAACACCATATATTTT
d_call: TRBD1; clone_size: -; v_call: TRBV6-5; j_call: TRBJ1-1; cdr3_aa: CASNKGTEGTEAFF; cdr3_nt: TGTGCCAGCAATAAAGGGACAGAGGGGACTGAAGCTTTCTTT
d_call: TRBD2; clone_size: -; v_call: TRBV4-2; j_call: TRBJ2-1; cdr3_aa: CASSQDPAGGYNEQFF; cdr3_nt: TGTGCCAGCAGCCAAGACCCAGCGGGGGGGTACAATGAGCAGTTCTTC
d_call: -; clone_size: -; v_call: TRBV12-3/TRBV12-4; j_call: TRBJ1-1; cdr3_aa: CASSPLGRTFF; cdr3_nt: TGTGCCAGCAGTCCCCTAGGCCGAACTTTCTTT
d_call: TRBD2; clone_size: -; v_call: TRBV19; j_call: TRBJ2-1; cdr3_aa: CASSAGLDEQFF; cdr3_nt: TGTGCCAGTAGTGCGGGACTAGATGAGCAGTTCTTC
d_call: TRBD1; clone_size: -; v_call: TRBV6-5; j_call: TRBJ2-7; cdr3_aa: CASRTLPTGAYEQYF; cdr3_nt: TGTGCCAGCAGGACCTTACCGACAGGGGCCTACGAGCAGTACTTC
d_call: TRBD1; clone_size: -; v_call: TRBV2; j_call: TRBJ2-7; cdr3_aa: CASSGDRTGEQYF; cdr3_nt: TGTGCCAGCAGCGGGGACAGGACCGGAGAGCAGTACTTC
d_call: -; clone_size: -; v_call: TRBV9; j_call: TRBJ2-3; cdr3_aa: CASRRDFAADTQYF; cdr3_nt: TGTGCCAGCAGGAGGGACTTCGCGGCAGATACGCAGTATTTT
d_call: -; clone_size: -; v_call: TRBV3-1/TRBV3-2; j_call: TRBJ2-1; cdr3_aa: CASSQAGNEQFF; cdr3_nt: TGTGCCAGCAGCCAAGCCGGCAATGAGCAGTTCTTC
d_call: -; clone_size: -; v_call: TRBV10-3; j_call: TRBJ2-7; cdr3_aa: CAIRPGQTVEQYF; cdr3_nt: TGTGCCATCAGACCCGGACAGACCGTCGAGCAGTACTTC
d_call: TRBD2; clone_size: -; v_call: TRBV27; j_call: TRBJ2-1; cdr3_aa: CASRFAGGQIYNEQFF; cdr3_nt: TGTGCCAGCAGATTCGCGGGGGGCCAAATCTACAATGAGCAGTTCTTC
d_call: -; clone_size: -; v_call: TRBV2; j_call: TRBJ1-3; cdr3_aa: CASSESHSGNTIYF; cdr3_nt: TGTGCCAGCAGTGAATCACACTCTGGAAACACCATATATTTT
d_call: TRBD2; clone_size: -; v_call: TRBV4-1; j_call: TRBJ2-3; cdr3_aa: CASSQGLAGYASTDTQYF; cdr3_nt: TGCGCCAGCAGCCAGGGGCTAGCGGGTTATGCTAGCACAGATACGCAGTATTTT
d_call: TRBD1; clone_size: -; v_call: TRBV6-5; j_call: TRBJ1-2; cdr3_aa: CASSLTGSNYGYTF; cdr3_nt: TGTGCCAGCAGTCTGACAGGGTCTAACTATGGCTACACCTTC
d_call: TRBD1; clone_size: -; v_call: TRBV6-5; j_call: TRBJ2-2; cdr3_aa: CASSQGQRHYGELFF; cdr3_nt: TGTGCCAGCAGTCAGGGACAGAGGCACTACGGGGAGCTGTTTTTT
d_call: -; clone_size: -; v_call: TRBV19; j_call: TRBJ1-1; cdr3_aa: CASSIEVGRAGVSTEAFF; cdr3_nt: TGTGCCAGTAGTATAGAAGTGGGTAGGGCGGGAGTCAGCACTGAAGCTTTCTTT
d_call: TRBD1; clone_size: few; v_call: TRBV12-3/TRBV12-4; j_call: TRBJ2-7; cdr3_aa: CASSRNRGYEQYF; cdr3_nt: TGTGCCAGCAGCCGAAACAGGGGCTACGAGCAGTACTTC
d_call: -; clone_size: few; v_call: TRBV2; j_call: TRBJ1-1; cdr3_aa: CASSGGGNTEAFF; cdr3_nt: TGTGCCAGCAGTGGAGGAGGGAACACTGAAGCTTTCTTT
d_call: TRBD1; clone_size: -; v_call: TRBV30; j_call: TRBJ1-1; cdr3_aa: CAWNHRTGKKGEAFF; cdr3_nt: TGTGCCTGGAATCACCGGACAGGGAAGAAGGGTGAAGCTTTCTTT
d_call: TRBD1; clone_size: few; v_call: TRBV4-1; j_call: TRBJ2-2; cdr3_aa: CASSQLPGQGRTGELFF; cdr3_nt: TGCGCCAGCAGCCAGCTACCGGGACAGGGTCGGACCGGGGAGCTGTTTTTT
d_call: TRBD1; clone_size: -; v_call: TRBV28; j_call: TRBJ1-3; cdr3_aa: CASSSLTGVWGNTIYF; cdr3_nt: TGTGCCAGCAGTTCTCTCACAGGGGTGTGGGGAAACACCATATATTTT
d_call: TRBD1; clone_size: -; v_call: TRBV7-2; j_call: TRBJ2-7; cdr3_aa: CASSWTGQSYEQYF; cdr3_nt: TGTGCCAGCAGCTGGACAGGGCAATCCTACGAGCAGTACTTC
d_call: -; clone_size: -; v_call: TRBV23-1; j_call: TRBJ1-3; cdr3_aa: CASSQSKGERNTIYF; cdr3_nt: TGCGCCAGCAGTCAATCGAAGGGGGAGAGAAACACCATATATTTT
d_call: -; clone_size: -; v_call: TRBV19; j_call: TRBJ2-3; cdr3_aa: CASSIERDTQYF; cdr3_nt: TGTGCCAGTAGTATAGAGAGAGATACGCAGTATTTT
d_call: -; clone_size: -; v_call: TRBV7-2; j_call: TRBJ1-3; cdr3_aa: CASSLAGSLGNTIYF; cdr3_nt: TGTGCCAGCAGCTTAGCAGGATCACTAGGAAACACCATATATTTT
d_call: -; clone_size: -; v_call: TRBV24-1; j_call: TRBJ1-1; cdr3_aa: CATSDSGTEAFF; cdr3_nt: TGTGCCACCAGTGACTCGGGCACTGAAGCTTTCTTT
d_call: -; clone_size: -; v_call: TRBV6-5; j_call: TRBJ1-2; cdr3_aa: CASSLLGEGIYGYTF; cdr3_nt: TGTGCCAGCAGTTTACTCGGAGAGGGTATCTATGGCTACACCTTC
d_call: TRBD1; clone_size: few; v_call: TRBV19; j_call: TRBJ1-6; cdr3_aa: CASSDRGSPLHF; cdr3_nt: TGTGCCAGTAGTGACAGGGGTTCACCCCTCCACTTT
d_call: -; clone_size: once; v_call: TRBV7-5; j_call: TRBJ2-3; cdr3_aa: CVRSLGRDLQGGGFTDTQYF; cdr3_nt: TGTGTCAGAAGCTTAGGTCGGGACTTACAAGGGGGCGGTTTCACAGATACGCAGTATTTT
d_call: TRBD1; clone_size: -; v_call: TRBV18; j_call: TRBJ2-7; cdr3_aa: CASSPYGPGQGYSYEQYF; cdr3_nt: TGTGCCAGCTCACCATATGGGCCGGGACAGGGATACTCCTACGAGCAGTACTTC
d_call: TRBD1; clone_size: once; v_call: TRBV27; j_call: TRBJ1-6; cdr3_aa: CASSSTGNGNSPLHF; cdr3_nt: TGTGCCAGCAGTTCGACAGGGAACGGTAATTCACCCCTCCACTTT
d_call: -; clone_size: -; v_call: TRBV4-3; j_call: TRBJ2-7; cdr3_aa: CASSPRQGYYEQYF; cdr3_nt: TGCGCCAGCAGCCCCCGGCAGGGGTACTACGAGCAGTACTTC
d_call: -; clone_size: -; v_call: TRBV6-5; j_call: TRBJ1-2; cdr3_aa: CASSPGQLYGYTF; cdr3_nt: TGTGCCAGCAGCCCCGGACAGCTCTATGGCTACACCTTC
d_call: -; clone_size: -; v_call: TRBV5-4; j_call: TRBJ2-3; cdr3_aa: CASSLASAARQGDTQYF; cdr3_nt: TGTGCCAGCAGCTTGGCCTCGGCAGCCCGGCAGGGAGATACGCAGTATTTT
d_call: TRBD2; clone_size: -; v_call: TRBV6-1; j_call: TRBJ2-1; cdr3_aa: CASSEDKGTGLANEQFF; cdr3_nt: TGTGCCAGCAGTGAAGATAAGGGAACGGGACTAGCCAATGAGCAGTTCTTC